These 31 T cell receptor beta chains originate from one sample sequenced in a study of blood T cell repertoires in COVID-19. TCRdb's copy holds only in-frame clones and misses some; the assay was immunoSEQ multiplex PCR. The data show about 93,000 clones, around 90% seen once. Sequencing input: peripheral blood. All receptors derive from a man aged 60 to 69 with COVID-19, enrolled during active disease.

The CDR3 loop reads CASSERTGDTEAFF. For the CDR3, the DNA is TGTGCCAGCAGTGAGCGGACAGGGGACACTGAAGCTTTCTTT. The chain combines TRBV2 with TRBJ1-1, with 9 bases lining up with TRBD1. The CDR3 runs 14 residues. Trimming removed 3 bases from V and 3 bases from J; junction bases left unmatched: 2. Germline values: CDR1 SNHLY, CDR2 FYNNEI.

The gene calls are TRBV5-1 and TRBJ1-5; 8 nucleotides align to TRBD1. This CDR3 is 18 amino acids long. J was trimmed by 6 bases and V by 0 bases; bases with no gene match: 14. Germline CDR1 and CDR2: SGHRS and YFSETQ. CDR3 protein: CASSLGPQGAGPLQPQHF. The CDR3, as DNA: TGCGCCAGCAGCTTGGGCCCCCAGGGGGCAGGACCTCTTCAGCCCCAGCATTTT.

The chain is built from TRBV2 and TRBJ1-2; D perhaps matches TRBD1 (5 bases). V was clipped by 3 bases and J by 8 bases, with 10 bases between them. CDR1 is SNHLY and CDR2 is FYNNEI in the germline V gene. The CDR3 is made up of 12 amino acids. CDR3 bases: TGTGCCAGCAGTGATGGGGCAGGCGGCTACACCTTC. Its protein is CASSDGAGGYTF.

This clone was found once. The V call is TRBV5-1, the J call TRBJ1-5, with 7 bases that match TRBD1. Germline CDR1 is SGHRS and CDR2 is YFSETQ. The CDR3 runs 14 residues. V lost 4 bases and J lost 5; bases outside the gene matches: 6. In nucleotides, the CDR3 is TGCGCCAGCAGCCCGACAGGGATCGATCAGCCCCAGCATTTT. Translated: CASSPTGIDQPQHF. The entire variable domain, with the rest obtained from reference TRBV5-1 and TRBJ1-5, is as follows: KAGVTQTPRYLIKTRGQQVTLSCSPISGHRSVSWYQQTPGQGLQFLFEYFSETQRNKGNFPGRFSGRQFSNSRSEMNVSTLELGDSALYLCASSPTGIDQPQHFGDGTRLSIL.

This clone was counted once. The rearrangement links TRBV27 to TRBJ2-4; 7 nucleotides align to TRBD2. The CDR3 length is 14 residues. CDR1 is MNHEY and CDR2 is SMNVEV in the germline V gene (reference sequence). J was trimmed by 11 bases and V by 6 bases; bases with no gene match: 13. In DNA form, the CDR3 reads TGTGCCAGCAGACGGCGGGAGAGTTTCCGGGTTCAGTACTTC. Its protein is CASRRRESFRVQYF.

This chain links TRBV28 with TRBJ2-1, with D possibly TRBD2 on 6 matching bases. The germline V and J ends were trimmed by 8 bases and 1 base, with 9 bases remaining between them. Germline V gene lookup returns CDR1 MDHEN and CDR2 SYDVKM. CDR3 length: 13 residues. In DNA, the CDR3 is TGTGCCAGCGGGGGGAATTCCTACAATGAGCAGTTCTTC. This codes for CASGGNSYNEQFF.

The V and J genes are TRBV28 and TRBJ1-5; TRBD1 matches at 8 bases. The V and J ends lost 8 bases and 3 bases, in that order; junction bases with no gene match: 3. From germline, CDR1 is MDHEN and CDR2 SYDVKM. The CDR3 has 13 amino acids. CDR3: CASSDRDNQPQHF. The CDR3 DNA is TGTGCCAGCTCGGACAGGGACAATCAGCCCCAGCATTTT.

The CDR3 is CASSLDRDTEAFF. CDR3 coding DNA: TGTGCCAGCAGCCTCGACAGGGACACTGAAGCTTTCTTT. The chain uses TRBV7-9 and TRBJ1-1, with 7 bases aligning to TRBD1. CDR1 SEHNR and CDR2 FQNEAQ come from the germline V gene (reference sequence). V lost 5 bases to trimming and J lost 3 bases; unmatched junction nucleotides: 3. This CDR3 has 13 residues.

The J gene is TRBJ2-1, the V gene TRBV27; 9 positions match TRBD1. V dropped 6 bases and J dropped 8; count of bases not matched to a gene: 17. Germline CDR1 reads MNHEY; CDR2 reads SMNVEV (reference sequence). The CDR3 has 17 residues. Here the CDR3 DNA reads TGTGCCAGCAGCACGCCGGACAGGGGATTATATGTGTATGAGCAGTTCTTC. Translation: CASSTPDRGLYVYEQFF.

The chain couples TRBV6-1 to TRBJ1-1; D not resolved. The CDR3 runs 14 residues. The V end lost 3 bases, the J end lost 3 bases, and 11 bases lay between the germline ends. CDR1 is MNHNS, CDR2 SASEGT, per germline. In DNA form, the CDR3 reads TGTGCCAGCAGTGAGACCACGAGGGACACTGAAGCTTTCTTT. Translation gives CASSETTRDTEAFF.

The chain links TRBV5-4 to TRBJ2-7, with 9 nucleotides matching TRBD1. This CDR3 has 14 residues. Germline assignment: CDR1 SGHNT and CDR2 YYREEE (reference sequence). Trimming cost V 4 bases and J 5 bases; bases outside gene matches: 7. The CDR3 loop is CASSIDRGSNEQYF. The CDR3 DNA reads as TGTGCCAGCAGCATAGACAGGGGGTCCAACGAGCAGTACTTC.

This chain joins TRBV9 and TRBJ1-3; 7 bases agree with TRBD1. J gave up 4 bases and V 4 bases, and 8 bases lay outside the gene matches. There are 15 residues in the CDR3. Germline assignment: CDR1 SGDLS and CDR2 YYNGEE. The CDR3 loop is CASSKGQTVGNTIYF. As DNA, the CDR3 is TGTGCCAGCAGCAAGGGACAGACGGTCGGAAACACCATATATTTT.

The J gene is TRBJ2-1, the V gene TRBV4-2, with 7 bases that match TRBD2. Germline values: CDR1 LGHNA, CDR2 YNFKEQ. The CDR3 is 15 amino acids. Unmatched junction bases numbered 3, after V lost 0 bases and J lost 4 bases. As DNA, the CDR3 is TGTGCCAGCAGCCAAGATCTAGCGGTATACAATGAGCAGTTCTTC. Protein: CASSQDLAVYNEQFF.

The chain carries TRBV12-5 and TRBJ2-2; D uncertain. CDR3 size: 13 residues. From germline, CDR1 is LGHNT and CDR2 FRNRAP. V was trimmed by 6 bases and J by 4 bases, leaving 9 bases between them. CDR3 residues: CASGMAFTGELFF. CDR3 coding DNA: TGTGCTAGTGGAATGGCCTTCACCGGGGAGCTGTTTTTT.

This chain uses TRBV11-3 with TRBJ2-5; 8 nucleotides line up with TRBD2. The J segment lost 5 bases and the V segment lost 2 bases, leaving 7 bases of the junction unmatched. The germline V gene encodes CDR1 SGHNT and CDR2 YENEEA. This CDR3 comprises 15 residues. The CDR3 is CASSLREGGGETQYF. The CDR3 DNA reads as TGTGCCAGCAGCTTACGGGAGGGTGGGGGCGAGACCCAGTACTTC.

This chain joins TRBV4-3 and TRBJ2-5; D remains ambiguous. The V gene's germline CDR1 is LGHNA and CDR2 YSLEER. Trimming pared 0 bases from V and 5 bases from J, leaving 16 bases between. The CDR3 has 16 residues. The CDR3 DNA follows: TGCGCCAGCAGCCAAGAGTTGGTGGGCCAATTTGAGACCCAGTACTTC. Encoded protein: CASSQELVGQFETQYF.

The chain joins TRBV6-6 to TRBJ1-6, with 7 nucleotides matching TRBD1. The CDR3 extends over 14 amino acids. The junction had 6 bases not matched to a gene; V was cut back by 6 bases and J by 7 bases. CDR1 and CDR2 from the germline V gene are MNHNY and SVGAGI (reference sequence). CDR3 DNA: TGTGCCAGCAGATCCGGGACAGCGAATTCACCCCTCCACTTT. Its translation: CASRSGTANSPLHF.

This chain uses TRBV7-9 with TRBJ2-7; D remains unclear. The CDR3 has 12 amino acids. Germline CDR1 reads SEHNR; CDR2 reads FQNEAQ (reference sequence). Between the trimmed V and J ends, which lost 5 bases and 0 bases, there was a span of 5 bases. The CDR3 is CASSPSSYEQYF. CDR3 bases: TGTGCCAGCAGCCCATCCTCCTACGAGCAGTACTTC.

The V gene is TRBV7-2, the J gene TRBJ2-7; possible D gene TRBD2, 6 bases. Germline CDR1 and CDR2: SGHTA and FQGNSA. Trimming left V 1 base short and J 2 bases short, with 18 bases between. The CDR3 spans 17 residues. CDR3 nucleotides: TGTGCCAGCAGCTTAGGGCCCTCCGGGACGGGAGCCTACGAGCAGTACTTC. It is translated as CASSLGPSGTGAYEQYF.

The V and J genes are TRBV29-1 and TRBJ1-2, with 7 bases fitting TRBD1. CDR1 and CDR2 (germline): SQVTM, ANQGSEA. The CDR3 has 11 residues. Unmatched junction bases numbered 6, after V lost 6 bases and J lost 8 bases. In DNA form, the CDR3 reads TGCAGCGTCGAGGACAGGAGCGGCTACACCTTC. Protein sequence: CSVEDRSGYTF.

This chain connects TRBV18 to TRBJ1-2, with D possibly being TRBD1 (5 bases). The CDR3 extends over 12 amino acids. Trimming stripped 6 bases from V and 4 bases from J, with 9 bases between. From germline, CDR1 is KGHSH and CDR2 LQKENI. CDR3 in DNA: TGTGCCAGCTCCCCCGACAGCTATGGCTACACCTTC. Amino acids: CASSPDSYGYTF.

The chain employs TRBV5-6 and TRBJ1-5; 8 bases match TRBD1. Trimming took 0 bases from V and 1 from J; bases not matched to a gene: 6. This CDR3 comprises 17 residues. The germline V gene has CDR1 SGHDT and CDR2 YYEEEE. The CDR3 here is CASSLAAGGASNQPQHF. The CDR3 nucleotides are TGTGCCAGCAGCTTGGCGGCAGGGGGCGCGAGCAATCAGCCCCAGCATTTT.

The chain couples TRBV7-9 to TRBJ2-7; the D gene is possibly TRBD2 (6 bases). The CDR3 consists of 13 residues. Trimming left V 3 bases short and J 0 bases short, with 6 bases between. Germline CDR1 reads SEHNR; CDR2 reads FQNEAQ (reference sequence). The CDR3 DNA follows: TGTGCCAGCAGCTTCGGGAGCTCCTACGAGCAGTACTTC. Its protein is CASSFGSSYEQYF.

The chain joins TRBV7-8 to TRBJ1-1, with D hard to call. The CDR3 covers 14 residues. Trimming stripped 5 bases from V and 1 base from J, with 11 bases between. Per germline, CDR1 SGHVS and CDR2 FQNEAQ. The CDR3 loop is CASSPEGANTEAFF. The CDR3 bases are TGTGCCAGCAGCCCAGAGGGAGCGAACACTGAAGCTTTCTTT.

The V gene is TRBV4-3, the J gene TRBJ2-3; TRBD1 aligns across 8 bases. The ends lost 6 bases at V and 6 bases at J; junction bases unmatched: 11. This CDR3 is built from 15 residues. The V gene's germline CDR1 is LGHNA and CDR2 YSLEER. In nucleotides, the CDR3 is TGCGCCAGCAGGGCCGGGACCACAGGGGGGGATACGCAGTATTTT. Translating it yields CASRAGTTGGDTQYF.

The J gene is TRBJ2-2, the V gene TRBV7-8; maybe TRBD1 (6 bases). Germline CDR1 is SGHVS and CDR2 is FQNEAQ. This CDR3 is built from 16 residues. V was trimmed by 5 bases and J by 3 bases, leaving 16 bases between them. As DNA, the CDR3 is TGTGCCAGCAGCCAACCGGGACACGCTTACACCGGGGAGCTGTTTTTT. Encoded protein: CASSQPGHAYTGELFF.

V and J are TRBV6-6 and TRBJ1-2; perhaps TRBD1 as D (5 bases). Germline lookup yields CDR1 MNHNY and CDR2 SVGAGI (reference sequence). With 2 bases removed from V and 4 bases from J, the gap between germline ends came to 11 bases. The CDR3 sequence is 14 residues long. As DNA, the CDR3 is TGTGCCAGCAGTTACGCGAGACAGAGCTATGGCTACACCTTC. This sequence encodes CASSYARQSYGYTF.

CDR3 coding DNA: TGCGCCAGCAGTGATAGCGGGAGGGCCCGAAATACGCAGTATTTT. Residues: CASSDSGRARNTQYF. The rearrangement uses TRBV10-1 and TRBJ2-3; TRBD2 aligns across 11 bases. Germline CDR1 is WNHNN and CDR2 is SYGVQD (reference sequence). This CDR3 contains 15 residues. V lost 3 bases and J lost 7; bases outside the gene matches: 6.

This clone was seen a single time. The CDR3 sequence is CAWSPAQGARNGYTF. CDR3 nucleotides: TGTGCCTGGAGCCCCGCCCAGGGGGCTCGGAATGGCTACACCTTC. The J gene is TRBJ1-2, the V gene TRBV30; 8 nucleotides align to TRBD1. Germline CDR1 is GTSNPN and CDR2 is SVGIG (reference sequence). The CDR3 spans 15 residues. V gave up 3 bases and J gave up 6 bases; unmatched junction bases: 12.

The sample holds one count of this clone. V and J are TRBV27 and TRBJ2-7; the D gene is possibly TRBD2 (5 bases). The CDR3 sequence is 16 residues long. Germline loops: CDR1 MNHEY, CDR2 SMNVEV (reference sequence). V was shortened by 2 bases and J by 6 bases, with 20 bases between the two germline ends. Here the CDR3 DNA reads TGTGCCAGCAGTTTACTTGGGTCTAGCCGCAGTAGCGAGCAGTACTTC. Its protein product is CASSLLGSSRSSEQYF.

J is TRBJ1-3 and V is TRBV28; the D gene is possibly TRBD1 (6 bases). The germline CDR1 and CDR2 sequences are MDHEN and SYDVKM. V lost 4 bases, J lost 2 bases, and 15 bases lay in between. The CDR3 has 16 residues. CDR3 nucleotides: TGTGCCAGCAGTTCGCTACAGGGTTGGGCTGGAAACACCATATATTTT. This codes for CASSSLQGWAGNTIYF.